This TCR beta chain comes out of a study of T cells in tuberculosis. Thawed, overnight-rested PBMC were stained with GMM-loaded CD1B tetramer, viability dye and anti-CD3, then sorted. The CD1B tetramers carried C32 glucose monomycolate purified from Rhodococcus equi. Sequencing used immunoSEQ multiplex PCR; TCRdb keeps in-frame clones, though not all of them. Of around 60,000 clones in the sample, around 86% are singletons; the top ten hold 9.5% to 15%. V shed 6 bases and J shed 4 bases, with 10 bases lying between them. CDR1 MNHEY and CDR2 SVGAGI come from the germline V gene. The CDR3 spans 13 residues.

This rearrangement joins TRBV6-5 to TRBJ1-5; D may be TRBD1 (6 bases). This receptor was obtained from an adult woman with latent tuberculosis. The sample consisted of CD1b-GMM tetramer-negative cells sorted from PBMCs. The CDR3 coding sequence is TGTGCCAGCAGCCGACAGGTTAATCAGCCCCAGCATTTT. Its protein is CASSRQVNQPQHF.